A selection of T cell receptor beta chains follows, all from one sample in a study of blood T cell repertoires in COVID-19. Assay: immunoSEQ multiplex PCR; the TCRdb copy retains only in-frame clones and omits some. This sample has 150,000 to 200,000 clones, with roughly nine tenths found just once. Source material: peripheral blood. The receptors stem from a man between 60 and 75 years old with acute or convalescent COVID-19. Both conserved end residues are part of each CDR3. The D gene is left open where the match is weak. Where a row states a size, it is once, few, many or the class of an expanded clone; other rows omit it.

CDR3aa	CDR3nt	d_gene	v_gene	abundance	j_gene
CASSWTLSSGANVLTF	TGTGCCAGCAGCTGGACTTTGAGCTCTGGGGCCAACGTCCTGACTTTC	-	TRBV5-4	-	TRBJ2-6
CASRKREETDTQYF	TGTGCCAGCAGGAAGCGGGAGGAGACAGATACGCAGTATTTT	TRBD2	TRBV11-3	-	TRBJ2-3
CASSLDRADTEAFF	TGTGCCAGCAGCCTCGACAGGGCGGACACTGAAGCTTTCTTT	TRBD1	TRBV7-2	few	TRBJ1-1
CSASSPGGYTQYF	TGCAGTGCTAGTAGCCCCGGGGGTTATACGCAGTATTTT	-	TRBV20-1	-	TRBJ2-3
CACYSYNEQFF	TGTGCCTGCTACTCCTACAATGAGCAGTTCTTC	-	TRBV30	-	TRBJ2-1
CAISESGGANYGYTF	TGTGCCATCAGTGAGTCTGGAGGGGCCAACTATGGCTACACCTTC	-	TRBV10-3	-	TRBJ1-2
CASSEMYRGLYGYTF	TGTGCCAGCAGTGAAATGTACAGGGGCCTCTATGGCTACACCTTC	TRBD1	TRBV6-1	-	TRBJ1-2
CASRQPSVREQFF	TGTGCCAGTAGGCAACCTAGCGTAAGAGAGCAGTTCTTC	-	TRBV19	-	TRBJ2-1
CASSLDRGENNSPLHF	TGTGCCAGCAGCTTAGATCGTGGAGAGAATAATTCACCCCTCCACTTT	-	TRBV7-2	-	TRBJ1-6
CATSRDSRTRIF	TGTGCCACCAGCAGAGATTCGCGGACAAGGATCTTT	-	TRBV15	-	TRBJ1-4
CASSRFGESDTQYF	TGTGCCAGCAGCCGCTTCGGGGAGTCAGATACGCAGTATTTT	-	TRBV7-3	-	TRBJ2-3
CASSIGRLETQYF	TGTGCCAGTAGTATCGGGAGGCTAGAGACCCAGTACTTC	TRBD2	TRBV19	once	TRBJ2-5
CASSPRLAGGRSSYNEQFF	TGTGCCAGCAGCCCTCGACTAGCGGGGGGCCGTAGCTCCTACAATGAGCAGTTCTTC	TRBD2	TRBV11-2	-	TRBJ2-1
CASSRGWGQPQHF	TGTGCCAGCAGCAGGGGTTGGGGTCAGCCCCAGCATTTT	-	TRBV6-4	-	TRBJ1-5
CASSSDRGNQPQHF	TGCGCCAGCAGCTCGGACAGAGGCAATCAGCCCCAGCATTTT	-	TRBV23-1	-	TRBJ1-5
CASSLAADSNQPQHF	TGTGCCAGCAGCTTAGCGGCGGATAGCAATCAGCCCCAGCATTTT	-	TRBV7-8	-	TRBJ1-5
CATSRDWARGTGELFF	TGTGCCACCAGCAGAGACTGGGCAAGGGGCACCGGGGAGCTGTTTTTT	-	TRBV15	few	TRBJ2-2
CASSGPSVADTQYF	TGTGCCAGCAGCGGGCCGTCGGTGGCAGATACGCAGTATTTT	-	TRBV11-1	-	TRBJ2-3
CASSEGLNSPLHF	TGTGCCAGCAGTGAGGGGCTTAATTCACCCCTCCACTTT	-	TRBV6-1	-	TRBJ1-6
CSVPGQGVNGYTF	TGCAGCGTACCGGGACAGGGGGTGAATGGCTACACCTTC	TRBD1	TRBV29-1	-	TRBJ1-2
CASSVDRKNIQYF	TGTGCCAGTAGTGTCGACAGGAAAAACATTCAGTACTTC	-	TRBV19	-	TRBJ2-4
CASSSFGGTGALNIQYF	TGTGCCAGCAGTTCCTTCGGGGGGACAGGGGCGCTGAACATTCAGTACTTC	TRBD1	TRBV28	-	TRBJ2-4
CASSVDRGQDYGYTF	TGTGCCAGCAGCGTGGACAGGGGGCAAGACTATGGCTACACCTTC	TRBD1	TRBV5-6	few	TRBJ1-2
CASRDRNTDTQYF	TGTGCCAGCCGGGACAGGAACACAGATACGCAGTATTTT	TRBD1	TRBV5-4	-	TRBJ2-3
CASSYGGGTSAGELFF	TGTGCCAGCAGTTACGGCGGGGGGACTTCCGCCGGGGAGCTGTTTTTT	TRBD2	TRBV6-5	-	TRBJ2-2
CATSREAYGYTF	TGTGCCACCAGCAGAGAGGCCTATGGCTACACCTTC	-	TRBV15	-	TRBJ1-2
CASSLAGASNEKLFF	TGCGCCAGCAGCTTGGCAGGGGCATCTAATGAAAAACTGTTTTTT	-	TRBV5-1	-	TRBJ1-4
CASSLRQGRQPQHF	TGTGCCAGCAGCTTGCGACAGGGGAGGCAGCCCCAGCATTTT	TRBD1	TRBV5-8	-	TRBJ1-5
CASAINRAQVNEQFF	TGTGCCAGCGCCATAAACAGGGCTCAGGTCAATGAGCAGTTCTTC	-	TRBV6-4	-	TRBJ2-1
CASSMPGTGATEAFF	TGTGCCAGTAGTATGCCGGGAACAGGGGCCACTGAAGCTTTCTTT	TRBD1	TRBV19	-	TRBJ1-1
CASSDGRGGYGYTF	TGTGCCAGCAGTGATGGCAGGGGAGGGTATGGCTACACCTTC	-	TRBV2	once	TRBJ1-2
CSVRTGYGELFF	TGCAGCGTTAGGACAGGGTACGGGGAGCTGTTTTTT	TRBD1	TRBV29-1	-	TRBJ2-2
CASSLGQGGQPQHF	TGCGCCAGCAGCTTAGGGCAGGGGGGACAGCCCCAGCATTTT	TRBD1	TRBV5-1	-	TRBJ1-5
CASSLDRPDNSPLHF	TGTGCCAGCAGCTTAGACAGGCCTGATAATTCACCCCTCCACTTT	-	TRBV7-2	-	TRBJ1-6
CASSQGQAPGANVLTF	TGTGCCAGCAGCCAAGGACAGGCCCCTGGGGCCAACGTCCTGACTTTC	-	TRBV3-1/TRBV3-2	-	TRBJ2-6
CASTRDRVLNQPQHF	TGTGCCAGTACTAGGGACAGGGTATTGAATCAGCCCCAGCATTTT	TRBD1	TRBV19	-	TRBJ1-5
CASSVSGTGGYGYTF	TGTGCCAGCAGCGTCTCCGGGACAGGGGGCTATGGCTACACCTTC	TRBD1	TRBV9	-	TRBJ1-2
CASSSGTGVQETQYF	TGTGCCAGCAGCTCCGGGACAGGGGTGCAAGAGACCCAGTACTTC	TRBD1	TRBV5-8	-	TRBJ2-5